Each of the 18 T cell receptor beta chains below was sequenced from the same sample in a study of T cell repertoires in ileal Crohn's disease. Libraries were prepared by immunoSEQ multiplex PCR; TCRdb keeps only in-frame clonotypes and omits some of them. This table has around 6,000 clones, roughly three quarters appearing once. The sequenced material came from ileal tissue. These receptors came from an adult with Crohn's disease.

V usage is TRBV4-3 and J usage is TRBJ2-7; D not resolved. The CDR3 is 14 residues long. V was clipped by 0 bases and J by 3 bases, with 9 bases between them. In germline, CDR1 is LGHNA, CDR2 YSLEER. CDR3: CASSQDAQFYEQYF. The CDR3 DNA is TGCGCCAGCAGCCAAGACGCCCAGTTCTACGAGCAGTACTTC.

This clone turned up a few times. This chain connects TRBV5-6 to TRBJ2-6, with D tentatively TRBD1 (5 bases). V was pared by 0 bases and J by 2 bases, with 12 bases between. The CDR3 totals 17 residues. Germline lookup yields CDR1 SGHDT and CDR2 YYEEEE. As DNA, the CDR3 is TGTGCCAGCAGCTTGGTTGGGGCGCGGACTGGGGCCAACGTCCTGACTTTC. This sequence encodes CASSLVGARTGANVLTF.

The chain recombines TRBV30 with TRBJ1-1; no definite D call. V was pared by 0 bases and J by 3 bases, with 8 bases between. Looked up from germline, CDR1 is GTSNPN and CDR2 is SVGIG (reference sequence). This CDR3 has 13 amino acids. The CDR3: CAWSVSGHTEAFF. The CDR3 nucleotides read TGTGCCTGGAGTGTAAGTGGGCACACTGAAGCTTTCTTT.

V and J are TRBV25-1 and TRBJ2-3, with D perhaps TRBD2 (5 bases). CDR3 length: 16 amino acids. V lost 2 bases and J 0 bases, leaving 12 bases between the germline ends. In germline, CDR1 is MGHDK, CDR2 SYGVNS. Here the CDR3 reads CASSEMGGPSTDTQYF. CDR3 DNA sequence: TGTGCCAGCAGTGAAATGGGCGGGCCTAGCACAGATACGCAGTATTTT. Complete variable domain (other parts from reference TRBV25-1 and TRBJ2-3): EADIYQTPRYLVIGTGKKITLECSQTMGHDKMYWYQQDPGMELHLIHYSYGVNSTEKGDLSSESTVSRIRTEHFPLTLESARPSHTSQYLCASSEMGGPSTDTQYFGPGTRLTVL.

This chain uses TRBV27 with TRBJ2-5; 7 bases match TRBD1. V lost 6 bases to trimming and J lost 2 bases; unmatched junction nucleotides: 3. This CDR3 is built from 13 residues. Looked up from germline, CDR1 is MNHEY and CDR2 is SMNVEV (reference sequence). The CDR3 nucleotides read TGTGCCAGCAGGGGGACAGCGCAAGAGACCCAGTACTTC. The encoded protein is CASRGTAQETQYF.

The CDR3 sequence: CASSLYRWGGADTEAFF. The DNA of the CDR3 is TGTGCCAGCAGTTTATATCGATGGGGGGGCGCCGACACTGAAGCTTTCTTT. The chain is built from TRBV27 and TRBJ1-1; TRBD1 is a possible D gene (6 bases). Germline CDR1 is MNHEY and CDR2 is SMNVEV (reference sequence). The CDR3 covers 17 residues. V was clipped by 1 base and J by 3 bases, with 18 bases between them.

J is TRBJ2-6 and V is TRBV5-4; D is unresolved. The CDR3 sequence is 16 residues long. In germline, CDR1 is SGHNT, CDR2 YYREEE (reference sequence). The V and J ends lost 4 bases and 0 bases respectively, with 11 bases between them. The CDR3 reads CASSLDIPSGANVLTF. The CDR3 nucleotides are TGTGCCAGCAGCCTTGACATACCCTCTGGGGCCAACGTCCTGACTTTC.

The V call is TRBV10-3, the J call TRBJ2-5, with 12 nucleotides matching TRBD2. The CDR3 spans 19 residues. Germline CDR1 and CDR2: ENHRY and SYGVKD. V trimming: 3 bases; J trimming: 4 bases; junction bases outside the gene matches: 15. CDR3 DNA: TGTGCCATCAGTGATTGGGGGATTACTAGCGGGAGGCCCCCAGAGACCCAGTACTTC. Translating gives CAISDWGITSGRPPETQYF.

The gene calls are TRBV28 and TRBJ2-7; 9 bases match TRBD1. Germline V lookup: CDR1 MDHEN, CDR2 SYDVKM. The CDR3 loop spans 15 amino acids. Losses at the gene ends were 8 bases for V and 4 bases for J; bases not matched to a gene: 12. The CDR3 DNA follows: TGTGCCAGCGGATTACAGGGGGCTAACCCATACGAGCAGTACTTC. Translating gives CASGLQGANPYEQYF.

The chain uses TRBV19 and TRBJ2-7; maybe TRBD1 (6 bases). Germline CDR1 and CDR2: LNHDA and SQIVND (reference sequence). Trimming took off 0 bases at V and 0 bases at J, with 12 bases between the two ends. This CDR3 is 16 amino acids long. This CDR3 is CASSIDSADSSYEQYF. CDR3 nucleotides: TGTGCCAGTAGTATAGATTCGGCGGACAGCTCCTACGAGCAGTACTTC.

CDR3 residues: CAIRHPNANTGELFF. The CDR3 bases are TGTGCCATCAGACATCCGAACGCGAACACCGGGGAGCTGTTTTTT. V gene TRBV2 combines with J gene TRBJ2-2; no definite D call. The germline V gene has CDR1 SNHLY and CDR2 FYNNEI. This CDR3 has 15 amino acids. V lost 10 bases and J 0 bases, leaving 15 bases between the germline ends.

The rearrangement uses TRBV28 and TRBJ1-1; 8 bases are a match to TRBD1. CDR3 length equals 14 residues. Germline CDR1 and CDR2: MDHEN and SYDVKM. V lost 5 bases and J lost 0; bases outside the gene matches: 2. This chain's CDR3 is CASSRTGLNTEAFF. The CDR3 nucleotides read TGTGCCAGCAGTCGGACAGGGCTGAACACTGAAGCTTTCTTT. Supplemented by reference TRBV28 and TRBJ1-1, the full variable domain reads DVKVTQSSRYLVKRTGEKVFLECVQDMDHENMFWYRQDPGLGLRLIYFSYDVKMKEKGDIPEGYSVSREKKERFSLILESASTNQTSMYLCASSRTGLNTEAFFGQGTRLTVV.

This clone was seen a single time. This chain joins TRBV18 and TRBJ2-7; D possibly corresponds to TRBD1 (6 bases). Germline CDR1 reads KGHSH; CDR2 reads LQKENI. V was clipped by 3 bases and J by 6 bases, with 9 bases between them. The CDR3 spans 12 residues. The CDR3 here is CASSPTGPEQYF. The CDR3 nucleotides are TGTGCCAGCTCACCTACAGGGCCCGAGCAGTACTTC. Based on the CDR3 plus reference TRBV18 and TRBJ2-7, the full variable domain is NAGVMQNPRHLVRRRGQEARLRCSPMKGHSHVYWYRQLPEEGLKFMVYLQKENIIDESGMPKERFSAEFPKEGPSILRIQQVVRGDSAAYFCASSPTGPEQYFGPGTRLTVT.

This rearrangement joins TRBV27 to TRBJ2-1, with TRBD1 matching over 7 bases. The V gene's germline CDR1 is MNHEY and CDR2 SMNVEV (reference sequence). CDR3 length equals 13 residues. V dropped 3 bases and J dropped 9; count of bases not matched to a gene: 5. The DNA of the CDR3 is TGTGCCAGCAGTTTGGGACAGTGGGCTGAGCAGTTCTTC. Its protein product is CASSLGQWAEQFF.

The chain has TRBV19 and TRBJ1-5; 10 positions agree with TRBD1. Germline assignment: CDR1 LNHDA and CDR2 SQIVND (reference sequence). V was clipped by 6 bases and J by 4 bases; unmatched bases: 6. The CDR3 spans 15 residues. CDR3 protein: CASSPPGQGNQPQHF. For the CDR3, the DNA is TGTGCCAGTAGCCCTCCGGGACAGGGGAATCAGCCCCAGCATTTT.

The rearrangement links TRBV5-6 to TRBJ2-3, with 9 bases fitting TRBD1. Germline V gives CDR1 SGHDT, CDR2 YYEEEE. The V segment lost 1 base and the J segment 3 bases; nucleotides outside the gene matches: 9. The CDR3 loop spans 17 amino acids. CDR3 protein: CASSLRTGGLLTDTQYF. The CDR3 DNA is TGTGCCAGCAGCTTGCGTACAGGGGGCCTATTGACAGATACGCAGTATTTT.

This clone has only a few counts. The genes are TRBV18 and TRBJ1-1; weak D call: TRBD1 (6 bases). Germline values: CDR1 KGHSH, CDR2 LQKENI. The CDR3 totals 14 residues. Trimming shortened V by 3 bases and J by 1 base, and 9 bases separated the two germline ends. CDR3 nucleotide sequence: TGTGCCAGCTCACCTGGGACACCGAACACTGAAGCTTTCTTT. It translates to CASSPGTPNTEAFF.

The chain uses TRBV28 and TRBJ1-5; D is ambiguous. V was cut by 6 bases and J by 0 bases, with 9 bases left in between. Germline CDR1 and CDR2: MDHEN and SYDVKM. This CDR3 comprises 14 residues. Here the CDR3 reads CASRGSNSNQPQHF. CDR3 nucleotides: TGTGCCAGCAGGGGGAGTAATAGCAATCAGCCCCAGCATTTT.